Each of the 17 T cell receptor beta chains below was sequenced from the same sample in a study of blood T cell repertoires in COVID-19. Clones were sequenced by immunoSEQ multiplex PCR, and TCRdb holds only the in-frame ones, with some missing. The data show about 89,000 clones, more than 80% seen once. Sequencing was performed on peripheral blood. The origin of the receptors is a woman older than 75 with acute or convalescent COVID-19.

The V call is TRBV9, the J call TRBJ2-3; D gene unclear. CDR1 is SGDLS, CDR2 YYNGEE, per germline. This CDR3 comprises 14 residues. Trimming took 0 bases from V and 0 from J, leaving 5 bases between them. Here the CDR3 reads CASSVALSTDTQYF. The CDR3 nucleotides read TGTGCCAGCAGCGTAGCACTTAGCACAGATACGCAGTATTTT. Filled out from reference TRBV9 and TRBJ2-3, the complete variable domain reads DSGVTQTPKHLITATGQRVTLRCSPRSGDLSVYWYQQSLDQGLQFLIQYYNGEERAKGNILERFSAQQFPDLHSELNLSSLELGDSALYFCASSVALSTDTQYFGPGTRLTVL.

V is TRBV4-2 and J is TRBJ2-7; D may be TRBD2 (5 bases). Germline V gene sequence: CDR1 LGHNA, CDR2 YNFKEQ. This CDR3 region has 15 residues. The V end was cut by 1 base, the J end by 1 base, with 11 bases between. In DNA, the CDR3 is TGTGCCAGCAGCCAAGGCCGGGATACATCCTACGAGCAGTACTTC. Protein sequence: CASSQGRDTSYEQYF.

The rearrangement links TRBV6-5 to TRBJ2-7; D might be TRBD2 (6 bases). Germline loops: CDR1 MNHEY, CDR2 SVGAGI. The CDR3 runs to 15 residues. Trimming took 6 bases from V and 0 from J, leaving 15 bases between them. CDR3 region: CASRRREPSSYEQYF. CDR3 DNA: TGTGCCAGCAGGAGGAGGGAACCTAGCTCCTACGAGCAGTACTTC.

The V gene is TRBV19, the J gene TRBJ1-1; no clear D gene. Trimming removed 5 bases at V and 7 bases at J, with 14 bases between. Germline V CDR1 and CDR2: LNHDA, SQIVND (reference sequence). There are 13 residues in the CDR3. The CDR3 coding sequence is TGTGCCAGTAGTCGGGATTCCCGCTTTGAAGCTTTCTTT. Translation: CASSRDSRFEAFF.

This clone was detected once. The chain recombines TRBV3-1 (or the pseudogene TRBV3-2) with TRBJ1-2; D possibly corresponds to TRBD1 (6 bases). The germline V gene encodes CDR1 LGHDT and CDR2 YNNKEL (reference sequence). CDR3 size: 12 residues. V was clipped by 1 base and J by 6 bases, with 6 bases between them. The DNA of the CDR3 is TGTGCCAGCAGCCAAGGGACAGATGGCTACACCTTC. This codes for CASSQGTDGYTF.

Written as DNA, the CDR3 is TGTGCCAGCAGCGCGTCGAGTCCTGCCTACGAGCAGTACTTC. Amino acid sequence: CASSASSPAYEQYF. J is TRBJ2-7 and V is TRBV11-2; D uncertain. The CDR3 is 14 amino acids. Per germline, CDR1 SGHAT and CDR2 FQNNGV. V was clipped by 5 bases and J by 2 bases, with 13 bases between them.

At least ten counts were recorded for this clone. J is TRBJ2-7 and V is TRBV28, with D uncertain. The V end was cut by 3 bases, the J end by 3 bases, with 6 bases between. The CDR3 is made up of 12 amino acids. Germline-derived CDR1 and CDR2 are MDHEN and SYDVKM. CDR3 DNA sequence: TGTGCCAGCAGTTTCGTCAGCTACGAGCAGTACTTC. The encoded protein is CASSFVSYEQYF.

CDR3: CASRGTGNYGYTF. CDR3 bases: TGTGCCAGCAGGGGGACAGGGAACTATGGCTACACCTTC. The rearrangement joins TRBV2 to TRBJ1-2, with 9 bases aligning to TRBD1. The CDR3 has 13 residues. Trimming removed 6 bases from V and 2 bases from J; junction bases left unmatched: 1. The germline V gene has CDR1 SNHLY and CDR2 FYNNEI.

This clone was found once. Relative to the germline gene, one junction end is altered; a read error may explain this. This chain joins TRBV6-1 and TRBJ2-3, with 7 bases aligning to TRBD2. Germline-derived CDR1 and CDR2 are MNHNS and SASEGT. This CDR3 is 14 amino acids long. CDR3: CASSQATSPDTQYF. In DNA, the CDR3 is TGTGCCAGCAGTCAAGCGACTAGCCCAGATACGCAGTATTTT.

The chain couples TRBV7-9 to TRBJ1-2; 12 positions match TRBD1. V lost 1 base, J lost 4 bases, and 7 bases stayed unmatched. The CDR3 has 17 residues. CDR1 SEHNR and CDR2 FQNEAQ come from the germline V gene (reference sequence). CDR3 coding DNA: TGTGCCAGCAGCTTAGACCCCGGGACAGGGGGCGGCTATGGCTACACCTTC. Encoded protein: CASSLDPGTGGGYGYTF.

CDR3 sequence reads: CASSFSGTSYEQYF. The CDR3, as DNA: TGTGCCAGCAGCTTCAGCGGGACATCCTACGAGCAGTACTTC. This chain links TRBV11-2 with TRBJ2-7, with a weak D call TRBD2 (7 bases). V lost 3 bases to trimming and J lost 1 base, with 10 bases between them. CDR1 SGHAT and CDR2 FQNNGV come from the germline V gene. There are 14 residues in the CDR3.

In DNA, the CDR3 is TGTGCCAGCAGCTCTCAGGGGGCGGACGGCTACACCTTC. Amino acid sequence: CASSSQGADGYTF. The V call is TRBV7-9, the J call TRBJ1-2; TRBD1 aligns across 8 bases. The CDR3 has 13 amino acids. V lost 4 bases and J lost 8; bases outside the gene matches: 6. The germline gives CDR1 SEHNR, CDR2 FQNEAQ (reference sequence).

This clone has more than one count but fewer than ten. The CDR3 loop reads CASSLGEGTDTQYF. CDR3 in DNA: TGCGCCAGCAGCTTGGGGGAGGGAACAGATACGCAGTATTTT. The V and J genes are TRBV5-1 and TRBJ2-3; 7 bases are shared with TRBD2. Germline loops: CDR1 SGHRS, CDR2 YFSETQ. This CDR3 has 14 amino acids. After removal of 0 bases from V and 3 bases from J, the junction contained 1 base not matched to a gene.

Many counts were recorded for this clone. This chain connects TRBV25-1 to TRBJ1-2; possibly TRBD1 for D (6 bases). Germline CDR1 MGHDK, CDR2 SYGVNS. The CDR3 contains 12 residues. The V end lost 4 bases, the J end lost 6 bases, and 9 bases lay between the germline ends. The CDR3 DNA is TGTGCCAGCAGTGCAGGGGTTGATGGCTACACCTTC. It yields the protein CASSAGVDGYTF.

The rearrangement uses TRBV19 and TRBJ1-6; 7 nucleotides match TRBD1. The CDR3 length is 16 residues. The germline gives CDR1 LNHDA, CDR2 SQIVND (reference sequence). V dropped 5 bases and J dropped 6; count of bases not matched to a gene: 10. The DNA of the CDR3 is TGTGCCAGTAGTCACGACTCGGGACAGATTAATTCACCCCTCCACTTT. This translates into CASSHDSGQINSPLHF.

CDR3 loop: CASSLSDPGSNSPLHF. CDR3 DNA: TGCGCCAGCAGCTTGTCAGATCCTGGCTCAAATTCACCCCTCCACTTT. The chain links TRBV5-1 to TRBJ1-6; no clear D. This CDR3 region has 16 residues. Trimming left V 1 base short and J 7 bases short, with 15 bases between. CDR1 is SGHRS, CDR2 YFSETQ, per germline. Together with reference TRBV5-1 and TRBJ1-6, the CDR3 gives the full variable domain: KAGVTQTPRYLIKTRGQQVTLSCSPISGHRSVSWYQQTPGQGLQFLFEYFSETQRNKGNFPGRFSGRQFSNSRSEMNVSTLELGDSALYLCASSLSDPGSNSPLHFGNGTRLTVT.

The rearrangement joins TRBV5-1 to TRBJ2-2; D ambiguous. V lost 2 bases, J lost 3 bases, and 5 bases lay in between. This CDR3 is built from 13 residues. The germline gives CDR1 SGHRS, CDR2 YFSETQ. The CDR3 loop is CASSFIYTGELFF. In nucleotides, the CDR3 is TGCGCCAGCAGCTTTATCTACACCGGGGAGCTGTTTTTT. Combining the CDR3 with reference TRBV5-1 and TRBJ2-2 gives the whole variable domain KAGVTQTPRYLIKTRGQQVTLSCSPISGHRSVSWYQQTPGQGLQFLFEYFSETQRNKGNFPGRFSGRQFSNSRSEMNVSTLELGDSALYLCASSFIYTGELFFGEGSRLTVL.